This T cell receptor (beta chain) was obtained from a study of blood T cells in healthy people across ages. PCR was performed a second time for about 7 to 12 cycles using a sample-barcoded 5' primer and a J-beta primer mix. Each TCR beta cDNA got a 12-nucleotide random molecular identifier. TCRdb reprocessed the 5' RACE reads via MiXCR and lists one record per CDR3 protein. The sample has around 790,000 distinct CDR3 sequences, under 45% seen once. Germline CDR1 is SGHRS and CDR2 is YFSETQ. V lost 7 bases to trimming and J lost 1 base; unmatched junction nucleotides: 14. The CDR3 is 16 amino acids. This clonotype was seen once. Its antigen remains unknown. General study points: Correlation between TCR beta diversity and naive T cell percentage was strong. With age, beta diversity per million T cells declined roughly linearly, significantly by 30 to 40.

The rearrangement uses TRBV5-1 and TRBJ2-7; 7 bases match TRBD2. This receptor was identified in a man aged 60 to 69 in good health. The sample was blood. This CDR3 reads CASGSSGQRGSYEQYF. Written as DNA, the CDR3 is TGCGCCAGCGGCTCCTCCGGGCAGCGGGGTTCCTACGAGCAGTACTTC.